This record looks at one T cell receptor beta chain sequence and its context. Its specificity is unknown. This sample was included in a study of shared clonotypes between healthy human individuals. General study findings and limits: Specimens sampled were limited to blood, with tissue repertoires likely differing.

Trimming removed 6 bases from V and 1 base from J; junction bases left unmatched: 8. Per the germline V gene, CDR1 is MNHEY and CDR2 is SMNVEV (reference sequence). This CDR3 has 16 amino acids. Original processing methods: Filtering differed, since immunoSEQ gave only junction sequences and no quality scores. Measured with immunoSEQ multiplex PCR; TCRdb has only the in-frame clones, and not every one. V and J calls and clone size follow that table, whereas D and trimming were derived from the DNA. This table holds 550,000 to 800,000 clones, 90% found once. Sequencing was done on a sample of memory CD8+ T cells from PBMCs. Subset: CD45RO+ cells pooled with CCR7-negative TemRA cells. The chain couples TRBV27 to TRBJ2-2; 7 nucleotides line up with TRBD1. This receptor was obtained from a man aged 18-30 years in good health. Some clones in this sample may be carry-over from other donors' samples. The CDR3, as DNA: TGTGCCAGCAGCCTGAGACAGGGCGGGAACACCGGGGAGCTGTTTTTT. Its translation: CASSLRQGGNTGELFF.